Listed here is a single T cell receptor beta chain. The antigen is unknown. The data were taken from a study of graft-versus-host responses after intestinal transplantation. Study-level results: After transplant, early declines in HvG clones were associated with peak levels of circulating GvH clones.

Only in-frame clones appear in the TCRdb table, and some are missing; sequencing was by immunoSEQ multiplex PCR. The sample lists about 20,000 clones; about 89% were seen once. After removal of 3 bases from V and 6 bases from J, the junction contained 5 bases not matched to a gene. The CDR3 is 16 residues long. The germline CDR1 and CDR2 sequences are SGHNT and YENEEA. The input for sequencing was PBMCs, taken about 230 days after intestinal transplant. The receptor was derived from a human patient who received an intestinal transplant, so some T cells may come from the graft donor. V gene TRBV11-3 combines with J gene TRBJ2-1, with 13 bases identical to TRBD2. The CDR3 reads CASSLTSGGRANEQFF. CDR3 nucleotides: TGTGCCAGCAGCTTGACTAGCGGGGGGCGGGCCAATGAGCAGTTCTTC.